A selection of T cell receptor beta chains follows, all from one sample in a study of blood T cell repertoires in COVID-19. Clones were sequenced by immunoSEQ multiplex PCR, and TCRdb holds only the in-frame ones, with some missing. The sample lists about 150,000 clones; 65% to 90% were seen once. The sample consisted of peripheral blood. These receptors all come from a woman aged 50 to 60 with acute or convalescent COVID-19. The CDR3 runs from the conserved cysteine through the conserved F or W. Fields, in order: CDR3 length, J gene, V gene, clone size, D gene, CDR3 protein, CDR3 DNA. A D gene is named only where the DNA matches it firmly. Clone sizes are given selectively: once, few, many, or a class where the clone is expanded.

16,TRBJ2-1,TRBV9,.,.,CASSAVGGSYYNEQFF,TGTGCCAGCAGCGCTGTAGGGGGTAGCTACTACAATGAGCAGTTCTTC
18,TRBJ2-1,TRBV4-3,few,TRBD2,CASSQGWAWRGGVNEQFF,TGCGCCAGCAGCCAAGGGTGGGCATGGCGGGGGGGTGTCAATGAGCAGTTCTTC
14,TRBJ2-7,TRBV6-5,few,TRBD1,CASSWDRDSYEQYF,TGTGCCAGCAGTTGGGACAGGGACTCCTACGAGCAGTACTTC
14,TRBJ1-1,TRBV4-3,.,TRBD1,CASSQGQPNTEAFF,TGCGCCAGCAGCCAGGGACAGCCGAACACTGAAGCTTTCTTT
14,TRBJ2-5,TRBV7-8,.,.,CASSLVMGKETQYF,TGTGCCAGCAGCTTAGTAATGGGCAAAGAGACCCAGTACTTC
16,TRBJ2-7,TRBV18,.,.,CASSSPTRSGRYEQYF,TGTGCCAGCTCATCCCCGACTAGAAGCGGACGCTACGAGCAGTACTTC
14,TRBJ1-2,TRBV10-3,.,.,CAISEFLADYGYTF,TGTGCCATCAGTGAATTTTTGGCCGACTATGGCTACACCTTC
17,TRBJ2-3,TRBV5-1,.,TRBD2,CASSLVLAGGVTDTQYF,TGCGCCAGCAGCTTGGTGCTAGCGGGGGGGGTCACAGATACGCAGTATTTT
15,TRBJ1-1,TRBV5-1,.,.,CASSLVRGGNTEAFF,TGCGCCAGCAGCTTGGTCCGAGGGGGGAACACTGAAGCTTTCTTT
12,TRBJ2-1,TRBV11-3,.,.,CASSRGRNEQFF,TGTGCCAGCAGCCGAGGGAGGAATGAGCAGTTCTTC
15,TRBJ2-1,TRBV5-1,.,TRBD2,CASSPGTSGNNEQFF,TGCGCCAGCAGCCCAGGGACTAGCGGGAACAATGAGCAGTTCTTC
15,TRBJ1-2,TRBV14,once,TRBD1,CASSPRTGGTYGYTF,TGTGCCAGCAGCCCCCGGACAGGGGGCACCTATGGCTACACCTTC
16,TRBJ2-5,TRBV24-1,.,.,CATSDLLQGTRDIQYF,TGTGCCACCAGTGATTTGCTGCAGGGGACCCGAGATATTCAGTACTTC
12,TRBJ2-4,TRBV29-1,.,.,CSGHGGSNIQYF,TGCAGCGGCCATGGCGGATCAAACATTCAGTACTTC
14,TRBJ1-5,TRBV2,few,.,CASSVTATNQPQHF,TGTGCCAGCAGTGTGACAGCTACCAATCAGCCCCAGCATTTT
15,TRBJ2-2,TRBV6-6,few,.,CASKRETSFTGELFF,TGTGCCAGCAAGAGGGAGACGTCCTTCACCGGGGAGCTGTTTTTT
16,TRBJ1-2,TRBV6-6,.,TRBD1,CASSFGQGGANYGYTF,TGTGCCAGCAGTTTCGGACAGGGTGGGGCCAACTATGGCTACACCTTC
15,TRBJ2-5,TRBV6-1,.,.,CASSETPGQQETQYF,TGTGCCAGCAGTGAAACCCCGGGACAACAAGAGACCCAGTACTTC
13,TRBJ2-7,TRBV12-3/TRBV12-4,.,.,CASSFKDSYEQYF,TGTGCCAGCAGTTTCAAGGACAGCTACGAGCAGTACTTC
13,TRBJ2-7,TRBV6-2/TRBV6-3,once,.,CASSSYRDDEQYF,TGTGCCAGCAGTTCGTACAGGGACGACGAGCAGTACTTC
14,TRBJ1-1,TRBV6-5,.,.,CASSPLRGNTEAFF,TGTGCCAGCAGTCCCCTCAGGGGGAACACTGAAGCTTTCTTT
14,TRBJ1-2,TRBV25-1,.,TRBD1,CASRSDRGQSGYTF,TGTGCCAGCAGATCGGACAGGGGGCAGAGTGGCTACACCTTC
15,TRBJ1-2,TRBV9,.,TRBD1,CASSVAGTGAYGYTF,TGTGCCAGCAGCGTAGCCGGGACAGGGGCCTATGGCTACACCTTC
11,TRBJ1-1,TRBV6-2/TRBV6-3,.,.,CASSPPGEAFF,TGTGCCAGCAGCCCCCCAGGGGAAGCTTTCTTT
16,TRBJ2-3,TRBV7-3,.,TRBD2,CASSLNPAGATDTQYF,TGTGCCAGCAGCTTAAATCCAGCGGGGGCCACAGATACGCAGTATTTT
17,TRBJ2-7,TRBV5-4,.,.,CASSSTGRGYEDYEQYF,TGTGCCAGCAGCTCAACCGGACGGGGGTACGAAGACTACGAGCAGTACTTC
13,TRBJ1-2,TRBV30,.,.,CAWSVVGGFGYTF,TGTGCCTGGAGTGTCGTAGGAGGGTTTGGCTACACCTTC
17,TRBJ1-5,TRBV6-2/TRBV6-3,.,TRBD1,CASSQVLSGTGVQPQHF,TGTGCCAGCAGTCAAGTGTTAAGCGGGACAGGGGTTCAGCCCCAGCATTTT
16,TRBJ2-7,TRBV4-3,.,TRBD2,CASSQALAGGGYEQYF,TGCGCCAGCAGCCAAGCTCTAGCGGGGGGCGGCTACGAGCAGTACTTC
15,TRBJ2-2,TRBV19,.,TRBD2,CASSVLAGGTGELFF,TGTGCCAGTAGTGTCCTAGCGGGAGGTACCGGGGAGCTGTTTTTT
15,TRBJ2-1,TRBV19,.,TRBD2,CASSNTGLAGREQFF,TGTGCCAGTAGTAATACGGGACTAGCGGGACGCGAGCAGTTCTTC
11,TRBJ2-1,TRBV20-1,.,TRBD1,CSVGQGIEQFF,TGCAGTGTTGGACAGGGGATTGAGCAGTTCTTC
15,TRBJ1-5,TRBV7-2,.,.,CASSLGFYSNQPQHF,TGTGCCAGCAGCTTAGGATTCTATAGCAATCAGCCCCAGCATTTT
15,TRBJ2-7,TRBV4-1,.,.,CASSQVGQTTYEQYF,TGCGCCAGCAGCCAAGTTGGGCAAACAACCTACGAGCAGTACTTC
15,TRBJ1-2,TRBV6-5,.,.,CASSYVGREWYGYTF,TGTGCCAGCAGTTACGTAGGTAGGGAGTGGTATGGCTACACCTTC
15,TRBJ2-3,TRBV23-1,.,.,CASREVGGGPDTQYF,TGCGCCAGCAGGGAAGTGGGGGGTGGCCCAGATACGCAGTATTTT
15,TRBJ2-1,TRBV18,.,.,CASSPSRAGNNEQFF,TGTGCCAGCTCACCAAGTCGAGCGGGTAACAATGAGCAGTTCTTC
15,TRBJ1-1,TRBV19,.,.,CASSSRTYRGSEAFF,TGTGCCAGTAGTTCACGGACGTATCGGGGATCTGAAGCTTTCTTT
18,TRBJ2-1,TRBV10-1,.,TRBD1,CASTCPPDRMGSYNEQFF,TGCGCCAGCACCTGCCCCCCGGACAGGATGGGGTCCTACAATGAGCAGTTCTTC
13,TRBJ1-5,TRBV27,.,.,CASSFTRGQPQHF,TGTGCCAGCAGTTTTACCAGGGGTCAGCCCCAGCATTTT
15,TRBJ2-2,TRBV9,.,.,CASSARLGPTGELFF,TGTGCCAGCAGCGCCCGACTAGGTCCCACCGGGGAGCTGTTTTTT
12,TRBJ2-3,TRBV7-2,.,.,CASSYRVDTQYF,TGTGCCAGCAGCTACAGGGTTGATACGCAGTATTTT
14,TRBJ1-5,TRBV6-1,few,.,CASSDHRGNQPQHF,TGTGCCAGCAGTGACCACAGGGGCAATCAGCCCCAGCATTTT
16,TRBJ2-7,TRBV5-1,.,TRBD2,CASSLEASGSWYEQYF,TGCGCCAGCAGCTTGGAGGCTAGCGGGTCTTGGTACGAGCAGTACTTC
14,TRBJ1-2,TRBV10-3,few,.,CAISAQAGPYGYTF,TGTGCCATCAGTGCCCAGGCAGGGCCCTATGGCTACACCTTC
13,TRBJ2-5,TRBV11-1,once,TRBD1,CASSPDRAETQYF,TGTGCCAGCTCACCGGACAGGGCAGAGACCCAGTACTTC
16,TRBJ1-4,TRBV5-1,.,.,CASSRDPTEFNEKLFF,TGCGCCAGCAGCCGCGACCCGACAGAGTTTAATGAAAAACTGTTTTTT
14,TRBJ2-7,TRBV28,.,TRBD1,CASSFWDRVYEQYF,TGTGCCAGCAGTTTTTGGGACAGGGTTTACGAGCAGTACTTC
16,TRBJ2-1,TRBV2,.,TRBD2,CASRYAGGSSYNEQFF,TGTGCCAGCAGGTACGCGGGAGGGAGCTCCTACAATGAGCAGTTCTTC
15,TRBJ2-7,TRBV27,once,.,CASSPQTGFAYEQYF,TGTGCCAGCAGTCCACAGACAGGTTTCGCCTACGAGCAGTACTTC
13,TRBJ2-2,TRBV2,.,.,CATAAGEAGELFF,TGTGCCACAGCAGCAGGGGAAGCCGGGGAGCTGTTTTTT
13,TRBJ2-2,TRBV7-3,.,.,CASSLTEGGELFF,TGTGCCAGCAGCTTAACGGAGGGCGGGGAGCTGTTTTTT
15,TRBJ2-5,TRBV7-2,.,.,CASSLVRGTMETQYF,TGTGCCAGCAGCTTAGTGCGAGGAACGATGGAGACCCAGTACTTC
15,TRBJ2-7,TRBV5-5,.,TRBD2,CASSLAGLAEYEQYF,TGTGCCAGCAGCTTGGCCGGCCTAGCGGAATACGAGCAGTACTTC
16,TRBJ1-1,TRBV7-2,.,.,CASSLMAQAGGTEAFF,TGTGCCAGCAGCTTAATGGCACAGGCCGGTGGGACTGAAGCTTTCTTT
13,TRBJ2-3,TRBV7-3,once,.,CASSLGSTDTQYF,TGTGCCAGCAGCTTGGGCAGCACAGATACGCAGTATTTT
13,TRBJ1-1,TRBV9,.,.,CASSGKGGTEAFF,TGTGCCAGCAGCGGTAAGGGAGGAACTGAAGCTTTCTTT
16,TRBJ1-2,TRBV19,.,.,CASSMRRFGERYGYTF,TGTGCCAGTAGTATGCGTCGTTTCGGGGAGAGGTATGGCTACACCTTC
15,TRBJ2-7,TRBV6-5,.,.,CASSYGFRGSYEQYF,TGTGCCAGCAGTTACGGCTTCCGAGGGTCCTACGAGCAGTACTTC